This paragraph covers one TCR beta chain sequence. Its antigen remains unidentified. Base qualities are not at hand, and no much larger clone is one base apart. TCRbeta CDR3 regions were amplified from genomic DNA by means of the immunoSEQ Assay, a bias-controlled multiplex PCR. The study's processing was this. Within the assay, amplification of reference gene primers was used to estimate how many nucleated cells each sample contained. To quantify the absolute abundance of each unique TCRbeta CDR3 rearrangement, sequence reads were collapsed and filtered. Productive Simpson clonality was computed per sample as the square root of Simpson's diversity index over productive rearrangements. TCRdb re-hosts the immuneACCESS table, in-frame sequences only. Its copies lack some clones; in the studies checked, an unresolved V gene accounts for under half of them, and the cause for the rest is not known. The V and J calls and the clone size are those of that table, but D and trimming were determined from the DNA. The sample table shows about 190,000 clones, and roughly 83% are seen once. 3.2% of the sample is in the top ten clones.

These data belong to a study of blood T cell repertoires in COVID-19 (dated by TCRdb to about 2020). With regard to the full study: Samples from collaborators originated in the United States, Italy and Spain and spanned both the acute and convalescent phases of COVID-19. Nearly every sample came with metadata listing a de-identified subject ID, COVID-19 status, age in years and sex. Subjects who had been exposed to COVID-19, were actively infected with it, or had recovered from it provided the deeply sampled blood TCRbeta repertoires that made up the dataset. The samples were drawn from two sources: the first 160 participants of the ongoing ImmuneRACE study, and 1,254 subjects contributed by 6 global collaborators. HLA class I and class II types, where available, came from metadata supplied by the sample provider rather than from assay-based typing. A freely available public database, intended as a resource for researchers studying the immune response to SARS-CoV-2, is where the repertoires were released. The material from the prospective study consisted of cDNA or gDNA derived from T cells, B-cell-depleted T cells, or PBMCs.

Trimming accounts for 5 bases at V and 3 bases at J, while the number of junction bases matched to no gene is 1. The CDR3 covers 13 residues, taking in both the cysteine and the phenylalanine. Here the CDR3 DNA is all that survives: 39 bases in frame from base 1. Based on the germline V gene, the CDR1 and CDR2 sequences are SGHRS and YFSETQ. What the research found in general, with its limitations: The quantity of clinical and demographic metadata differed by source and by participant and was supplied without curation.

Participants in the prospective study were aged roughly 18 to 100 years, lived in 24 United States geographic areas, and enrolled through a virtual design. To assign participants to cohorts, the prospective study relied on clinical history that participants themselves reported in a screening survey and a study questionnaire. For ImmuneRACE Cohort 3, a participant was defined as recovered based on two consecutive negative NP/OP PCR tests, clearance by a healthcare professional, or resolution of symptoms. In the prospective study, whole blood, serum and a nasopharyngeal or oropharyngeal swab were collected from each participant by mobile phlebotomists. Over a roughly 2-month period, participants in the prospective study had the option of providing additional blood draws and questionnaires. Prospective study blood samples were shipped either frozen or at room temperature before DNA extraction.

This chain is built from TRBV5-1 and TRBJ2-2; 7 nucleotides in the junction match TRBD1. What was sequenced was PBMCs or T cells enriched from blood (not recorded which). This sequence originates from a woman aged 30 to 39 who had recovered from COVID-19. The sequenced DNA is TGCGCCAGCAGACAGGGGTACACCGGGGAGCTGTTTTTT. Translated, it gives CASRQGYTGELFF.